This T cell receptor (beta chain) was captured in a study of OX40 agonist ivuxolimab in advanced cancers. The protocol was immunoSEQ multiplex PCR, while the TCRdb copy is restricted to in-frame clones and leaves out a portion. Here the sample spans about 90,000 clones, 85% to 90% being singletons. In its sample, this clone was seen once. CDR1 is SGHTA, CDR2 FQGTGA, per germline. The CDR3 loop spans 15 amino acids. Trimming removed 0 bases at V and 1 base at J, with 6 bases between. The input for sequencing was CD4+ or CD8+ T cells sorted from blood, taken in a trial of the OX40 agonist ivuxolimab. The chain employs TRBV7-3 and TRBJ2-2; D call uncertain. This sequence was found in an adult with an advanced solid tumor such as melanoma, head and neck, liver or kidney cancer. The CDR3 DNA sequence: TGTGCCAGCAGCTTAACGACATGGAACACCGGGGAGCTGTTTTTT. This codes for CASSLTTWNTGELFF.